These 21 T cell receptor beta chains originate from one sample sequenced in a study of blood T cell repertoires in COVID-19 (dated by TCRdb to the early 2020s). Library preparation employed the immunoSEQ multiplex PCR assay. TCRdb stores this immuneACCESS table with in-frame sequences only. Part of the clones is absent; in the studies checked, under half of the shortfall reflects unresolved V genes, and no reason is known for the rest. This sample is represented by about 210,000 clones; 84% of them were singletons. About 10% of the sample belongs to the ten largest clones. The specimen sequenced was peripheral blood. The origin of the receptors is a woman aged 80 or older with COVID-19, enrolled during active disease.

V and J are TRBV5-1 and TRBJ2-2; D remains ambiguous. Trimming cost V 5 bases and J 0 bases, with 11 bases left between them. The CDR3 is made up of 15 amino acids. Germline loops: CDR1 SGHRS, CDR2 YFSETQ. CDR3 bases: TGCGCCAGCAGGGGCACGGAAACGAACACCGGGGAGCTGTTTTTT. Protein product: CASRGTETNTGELFF.

The CDR3 sequence is CSASQGQGLIENGYTF. The CDR3 DNA reads as TGCAGTGCTAGTCAAGGACAGGGGCTTATAGAGAATGGCTACACCTTC. The chain couples TRBV20-1 to TRBJ1-2, with 9 bases that match TRBD1. Germline V gene data show CDR1 as DFQATT and CDR2 as SNEGSKA (reference sequence). V lost 3 bases to trimming and J lost 6 bases; unmatched junction nucleotides: 14. CDR3 length equals 16 residues.

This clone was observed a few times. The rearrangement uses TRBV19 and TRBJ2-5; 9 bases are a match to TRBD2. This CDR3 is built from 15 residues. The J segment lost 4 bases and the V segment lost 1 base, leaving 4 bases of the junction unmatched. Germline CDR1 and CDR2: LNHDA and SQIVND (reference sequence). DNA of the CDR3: TGTGCCAGTAGTATAGGCGGGGGGGAAACAGAGACCCAGTACTTC. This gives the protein CASSIGGGETETQYF. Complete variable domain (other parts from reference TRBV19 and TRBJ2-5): DGGITQSPKYLFRKEGQNVTLSCEQNLNHDAMYWYRQDPGQGLRLIYYSQIVNDFQKGDIAEGYSVSREKKESFPLTVTSAQKNPTAFYLCASSIGGGETETQYFGPGTRLLVL.

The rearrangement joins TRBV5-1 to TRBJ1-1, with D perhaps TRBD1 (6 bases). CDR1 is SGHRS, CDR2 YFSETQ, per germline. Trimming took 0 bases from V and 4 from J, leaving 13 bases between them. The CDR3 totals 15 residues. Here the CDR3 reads CASSLARGAGTEAFF. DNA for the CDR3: TGCGCCAGCAGCTTGGCCAGGGGCGCTGGCACTGAAGCTTTCTTT.

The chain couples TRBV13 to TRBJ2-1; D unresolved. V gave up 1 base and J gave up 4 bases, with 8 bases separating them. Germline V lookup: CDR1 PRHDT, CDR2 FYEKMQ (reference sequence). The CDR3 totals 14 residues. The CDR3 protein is CASSLARQYNEQFF. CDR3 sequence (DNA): TGTGCCAGCAGCTTAGCGCGGCAGTACAATGAGCAGTTCTTC.

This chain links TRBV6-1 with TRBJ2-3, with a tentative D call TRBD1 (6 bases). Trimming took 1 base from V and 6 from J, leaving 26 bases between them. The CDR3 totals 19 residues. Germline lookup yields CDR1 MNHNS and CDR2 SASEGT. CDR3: CASSEEGMTGALDLDTQYF. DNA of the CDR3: TGTGCCAGCAGTGAAGAGGGGATGACAGGAGCCCTAGATTTGGATACGCAGTATTTT.

The CDR3 bases are TGTGCCAGCAGTTACGACAGGGAGAGGAACGAGCAGTACTTC. Its translation: CASSYDRERNEQYF. This sequence joins TRBV6-5 and TRBJ2-7, with TRBD1 matching 7 bases. CDR3 size: 14 residues. In germline, CDR1 is MNHEY, CDR2 SVGAGI. The ends lost 2 bases at V and 5 bases at J; junction bases unmatched: 6.

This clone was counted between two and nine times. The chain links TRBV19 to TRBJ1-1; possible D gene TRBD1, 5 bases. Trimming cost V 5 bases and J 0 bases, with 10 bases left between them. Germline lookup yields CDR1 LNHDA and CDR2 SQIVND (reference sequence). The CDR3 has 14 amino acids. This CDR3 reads CASSVWGVNTEAFF. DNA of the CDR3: TGTGCCAGTAGTGTCTGGGGGGTGAACACTGAAGCTTTCTTT.

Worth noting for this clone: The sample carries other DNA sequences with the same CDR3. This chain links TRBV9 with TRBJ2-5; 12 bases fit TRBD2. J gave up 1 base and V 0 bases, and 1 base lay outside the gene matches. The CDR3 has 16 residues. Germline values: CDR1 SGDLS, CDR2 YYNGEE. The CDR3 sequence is CASSVATSGGQETQYF. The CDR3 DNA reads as TGTGCCAGCAGCGTAGCGACTAGCGGGGGCCAAGAGACCCAGTACTTC.

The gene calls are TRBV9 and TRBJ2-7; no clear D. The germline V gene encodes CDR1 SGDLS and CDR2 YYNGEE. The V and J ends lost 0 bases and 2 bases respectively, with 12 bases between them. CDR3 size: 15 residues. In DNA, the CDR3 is TGTGCCAGCAGCGTAGGCGGTGTGTTTACCTACGAGCAGTACTTC. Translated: CASSVGGVFTYEQYF.

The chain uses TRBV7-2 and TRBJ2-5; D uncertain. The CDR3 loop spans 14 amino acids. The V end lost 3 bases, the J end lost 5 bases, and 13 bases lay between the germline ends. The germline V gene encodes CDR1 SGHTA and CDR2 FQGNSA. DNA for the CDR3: TGTGCCAGCAGCTTGACAAAGTTGCAGGAGACCCAGTACTTC. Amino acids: CASSLTKLQETQYF.

In nucleotides, the CDR3 is TGTGCCAGTAGTACCCAGGGAGGGACTAATGAAAAACTGTTTTTT. Encoded protein: CASSTQGGTNEKLFF. This rearrangement joins TRBV19 to TRBJ1-4, with a possible D match to TRBD1 (5 bases). The CDR3 has 15 amino acids. Looked up from germline, CDR1 is LNHDA and CDR2 is SQIVND (reference sequence). Trimming pared 4 bases from V and 2 bases from J, leaving 11 bases between.

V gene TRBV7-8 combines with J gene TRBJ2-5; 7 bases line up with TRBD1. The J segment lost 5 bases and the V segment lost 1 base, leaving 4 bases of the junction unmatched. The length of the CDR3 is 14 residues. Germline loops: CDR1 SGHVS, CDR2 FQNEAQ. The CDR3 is CASSLVRGQETQYF. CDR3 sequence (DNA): TGTGCCAGCAGCTTAGTAAGGGGACAGGAGACCCAGTACTTC.

CDR3 loop: CASSVDRTSYNEQFF. For the CDR3, the DNA is TGTGCCAGCTCGGTAGACAGGACTTCCTACAATGAGCAGTTCTTC. The V call is TRBV18, the J call TRBJ2-1; possibly TRBD1 for D (6 bases). The germline CDR1 and CDR2 sequences are KGHSH and LQKENI. Trimming cost V 6 bases and J 1 base, with 13 bases left between them. This CDR3 has 15 residues.

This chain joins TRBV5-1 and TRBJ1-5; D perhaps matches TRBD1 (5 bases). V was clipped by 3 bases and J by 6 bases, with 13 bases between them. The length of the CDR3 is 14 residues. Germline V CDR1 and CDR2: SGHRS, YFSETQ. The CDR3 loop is CASSSDSSAQPQHF. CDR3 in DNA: TGCGCCAGCAGCTCCGACAGTTCTGCTCAGCCCCAGCATTTT.

The CDR3 loop is CASSSQRETGELFF. The CDR3 bases are TGTGCCAGCAGTTCCCAGCGGGAAACCGGGGAGCTGTTTTTT. The rearrangement joins TRBV6-5 to TRBJ2-2, with 7 positions matching TRBD2. The V and J ends lost 4 bases and 5 bases, in that order; junction bases with no gene match: 4. Germline-derived CDR1 and CDR2 are MNHEY and SVGAGI. The CDR3 extends over 14 amino acids.

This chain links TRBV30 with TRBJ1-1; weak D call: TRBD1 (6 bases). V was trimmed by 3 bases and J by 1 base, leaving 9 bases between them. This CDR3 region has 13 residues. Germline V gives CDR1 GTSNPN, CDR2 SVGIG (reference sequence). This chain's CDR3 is CAWREQGNTEAFF. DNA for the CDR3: TGTGCCTGGAGGGAACAGGGGAACACTGAAGCTTTCTTT.

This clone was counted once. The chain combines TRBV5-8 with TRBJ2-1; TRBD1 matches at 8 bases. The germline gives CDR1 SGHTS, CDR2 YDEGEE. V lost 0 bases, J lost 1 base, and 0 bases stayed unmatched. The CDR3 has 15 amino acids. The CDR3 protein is CASSLDRGSYNEQFF. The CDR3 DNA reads TGTGCCAGCAGCTTGGACAGGGGGTCCTACAATGAGCAGTTCTTC.

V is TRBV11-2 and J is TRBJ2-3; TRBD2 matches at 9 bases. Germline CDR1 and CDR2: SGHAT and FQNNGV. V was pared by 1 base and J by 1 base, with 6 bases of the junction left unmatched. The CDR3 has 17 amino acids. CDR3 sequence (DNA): TGTGCCAGCAGCTTAGGGGTTGCGGGGGGGCGCACAGATACGCAGTATTTT. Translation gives CASSLGVAGGRTDTQYF.

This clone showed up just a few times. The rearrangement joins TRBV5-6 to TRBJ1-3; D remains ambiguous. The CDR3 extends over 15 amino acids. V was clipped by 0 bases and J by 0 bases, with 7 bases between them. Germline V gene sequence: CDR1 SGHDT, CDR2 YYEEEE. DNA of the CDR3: TGTGCCAGCAGCTTGGTTGGGAGCTCTGGAAACACCATATATTTT. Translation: CASSLVGSSGNTIYF. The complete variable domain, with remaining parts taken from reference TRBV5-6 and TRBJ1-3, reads DAGVTQSPTHLIKTRGQQVTLRCSPKSGHDTVSWYQQALGQGPQFIFQYYEEEERQRGNFPDRFSGHQFPNYSSELNVNALLLGDSALYLCASSLVGSSGNTIYFGEGSWLTVV.

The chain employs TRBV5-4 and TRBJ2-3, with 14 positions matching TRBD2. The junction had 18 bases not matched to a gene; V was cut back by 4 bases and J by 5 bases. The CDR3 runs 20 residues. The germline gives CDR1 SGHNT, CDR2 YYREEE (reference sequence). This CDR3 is CASSRPGLAGAGHGGDTQYF. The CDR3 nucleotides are TGTGCCAGCAGCCGACCGGGACTAGCGGGGGCGGGGCACGGGGGAGATACGCAGTATTTT. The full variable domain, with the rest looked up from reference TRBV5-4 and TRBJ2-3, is ETGVTQSPTHLIKTRGQQVTLRCSSQSGHNTVSWYQQALGQGPQFIFQYYREEENGRGNFPPRFSGLQFPNYSSELNVNALELDDSALYLCASSRPGLAGAGHGGDTQYFGPGTRLTVL.